The entry below describes one T cell receptor (beta chain). Its antigen is as yet unknown. Germline values: CDR1 LNHDA, CDR2 SQIVND (reference sequence). The CDR3 sequence is 15 residues long. The data originate from a study of blood T cells in healthy people across ages. Study results and caveats: The fall in TCR beta diversity per million T cells was roughly linear with age. The donors' CMV status was not determined, possibly confounding changes in expanded clonotypes. Greater diversity and more naive CD4+ cells were seen in long-lived donors than in aged donors.

The use of a sample-barcoded 5' primer and a J-beta primer mix characterized a second PCR of about 7 to 12 cycles. TCRdb passed the 5' RACE reads through MiXCR, listing each CDR3 protein once. Among around 900,000 distinct CDR3 sequences listed, roughly 51% were seen once. The donors, healthy Caucasians from Russia, were aged 6 to 90. The rearrangement uses TRBV19 and TRBJ2-4; weak D call: TRBD1 (6 bases). The end of the DNA fits TRBJ2-7 better, so the J call may be wrong. This sequence originates from a woman in her sixties or seventies in good health. Material: blood. The CDR3 protein is CASSSNSDRTYEQYF. DNA for the CDR3: TGTGCCAGTAGTTCCAATTCTGACAGGACCTACGAGCAGTACTTC.